The 19 T cell receptor beta chains below all came from one sample that was sequenced in a study of T cell repertoires in cytomegalovirus infection. TCRdb redid the calling of the reads with MiXCR, one entry per CDR3 protein. The table has 200,000 to 250,000 distinct CDR3 sequences, 22% seen once. Sequenced input: CD8+ T cells from PBMCs. The receptors here all came from a human donor in good health (CMV status not recorded). Some clones in this sample may be carry-over from other donors' samples.

This sequence joins TRBV20-1 and TRBJ2-5; the match to TRBD2 covers 8 bases. After removal of 5 bases from V and 2 bases from J, the junction contained 10 bases not matched to a gene. This CDR3 is built from 15 residues. Germline V gene lookup returns CDR1 DFQATT and CDR2 SNEGSKA (reference sequence). The CDR3 spells CSADRAGDQQETQYF. The CDR3 coding sequence is TGCAGTGCTGACCGAGCGGGGGATCAACAAGAGACCCAGTACTTC.

This clonotype was seen ten or more times. The rearrangement links TRBV28 to TRBJ2-1; the match to TRBD1 covers 10 bases. V trimming: 7 bases; J trimming: 5 bases; junction bases outside the gene matches: 5. The CDR3 consists of 14 residues. Germline CDR1 reads MDHEN; CDR2 reads SYDVKM. The CDR3 sequence is CASIRTGGHNEQFF. DNA of the CDR3: TGTGCCAGCATTAGGACAGGGGGACACAATGAGCAGTTCTTC. Full variable domain (missing parts from reference TRBV28 and TRBJ2-1): DVKVTQSSRYLVKRTGEKVFLECVQDMDHENMFWYRQDPGLGLRLIYFSYDVKMKEKGDIPEGYSVSREKKERFSLILESASTNQTSMYLCASIRTGGHNEQFFGPGTRLTVL.

V is TRBV2 and J is TRBJ2-7, with D tentatively TRBD2 (7 bases). Germline CDR1 SNHLY, CDR2 FYNNEI. Trimming removed 10 bases from V and 6 bases from J, with 28 bases in between. This CDR3 has 16 residues. CDR3 region: CAILDGAQRGAAEQYF. Here the CDR3 DNA reads TGTGCCATCCTAGACGGAGCCCAACGGGGGGCCGCCGAGCAGTACTTC.

This clonotype appeared a few times. The gene calls are TRBV7-9 and TRBJ1-5; possibly TRBD1 for D (5 bases). This CDR3 has 13 amino acids. Trimming left V 5 bases short and J 8 bases short, with 13 bases between. CDR1 and CDR2 (germline): SEHNR, FQNEAQ (reference sequence). DNA for the CDR3: TGTGCCAGCAGCCCGGGGCCCGCCGAGCCCCAGCATTTT. It specifies CASSPGPAEPQHF.

The rearrangement joins TRBV29-1 to TRBJ2-3, with TRBD1 matching over 8 bases. Germline values: CDR1 SQVTM, CDR2 ANQGSEA. This CDR3 region has 13 residues. J gave up 3 bases and V 7 bases, and 6 bases lay outside the gene matches. Here the CDR3 DNA reads TGCAGCGCTAGGACAGGGCTGACAGATACGCAGTATTTT. Encoded protein: CSARTGLTDTQYF.

The chain joins TRBV7-6 to TRBJ2-7, with 7 bases matching TRBD1. The ends lost 5 bases at V and 2 bases at J; junction bases unmatched: 9. Per germline, CDR1 SGHVS and CDR2 FNYEAQ. This CDR3 is built from 15 residues. CDR3 sequence reads: CASSPIWDRTYEQYF. The CDR3, as DNA: TGTGCCAGCAGCCCAATATGGGACAGAACCTACGAGCAGTACTTC.

This rearrangement joins TRBV2 to TRBJ2-7, with a tentative D call TRBD1 (5 bases). Germline V gene data show CDR1 as SNHLY and CDR2 as FYNNEI. The V gene lost 7 bases and the J gene lost 0 bases, with 7 bases spanning the gap. The CDR3 is 12 amino acids. The CDR3 DNA reads as TGTGCCAGCACAGGGCGCTCCTACGAGCAGTACTTC. Its protein is CASTGRSYEQYF.

V is TRBV3-1 and J is TRBJ2-7, with D unclear. Per germline, CDR1 LGHDT and CDR2 YNNKEL (reference sequence). With 5 bases removed from V and 0 bases from J, the gap between germline ends came to 17 bases. CDR3 length: 16 residues. CDR3 sequence (DNA): TGTGCCAGCAGCTACGCCCGGGCCAGGAGCTCCTACGAGCAGTACTTC. Translating it yields CASSYARARSSYEQYF.

The rearrangement links TRBV24-1 to TRBJ2-7; 10 nucleotides align to TRBD1. CDR1 KGHDR and CDR2 SFDVKD come from the germline V gene. CDR3 size: 19 residues. After removal of 0 bases from V and 2 bases from J, the junction contained 12 bases not matched to a gene. CDR3 DNA: TGTGCCACCAGTGATTTGCTTAAATCCGGGACAGGGGAAACCTACGAGCAGTACTTC. Translation: CATSDLLKSGTGETYEQYF.

Many counts were recorded for this clonotype. The rearrangement links TRBV11-2 to TRBJ1-3, with TRBD1 matching over 7 bases. The germline V gene has CDR1 SGHAT and CDR2 FQNNGV. V gave up 4 bases and J gave up 0 bases; unmatched junction bases: 3. CDR3 length equals 15 residues. CDR3 DNA sequence: TGTGCCAGCAGCTACCGACAGGGCTCTGGAAACACCATATATTTT. Its protein is CASSYRQGSGNTIYF.

This clonotype has more than one count but fewer than ten. The chain recombines TRBV4-2 with TRBJ2-7; 11 bases map to TRBD2. Germline lookup yields CDR1 LGHNA and CDR2 YNFKEQ. The J segment lost 0 bases and the V segment lost 2 bases, leaving 0 bases of the junction unmatched. This CDR3 comprises 15 residues. This CDR3 reads CASSQTSGSSYEQYF. As DNA, the CDR3 is TGTGCCAGCAGCCAAACTAGCGGGAGCTCCTACGAGCAGTACTTC.

This clonotype has only a few counts. The rearrangement joins TRBV19 to TRBJ1-5; no clear D gene. The CDR3 extends over 15 amino acids. V was clipped by 2 bases and J by 2 bases, with 10 bases between them. Per germline, CDR1 LNHDA and CDR2 SQIVND (reference sequence). The CDR3 reads CASSIRAEGNQPQHF. The CDR3 nucleotides read TGTGCCAGTAGTATACGGGCTGAGGGCAATCAGCCCCAGCATTTT.

V gene TRBV2 combines with J gene TRBJ2-1; D might be TRBD1 or TRBD2, each matching 5 bases. This CDR3 region has 13 residues. Germline V gene lookup returns CDR1 SNHLY and CDR2 FYNNEI. Trimming took off 6 bases at V and 7 bases at J, with 13 bases between the two ends. The CDR3 reads CASRPGPPNEQFF. CDR3 nucleotide sequence: TGTGCCAGCAGACCGGGACCCCCAAATGAGCAGTTCTTC. Full variable domain (remainder filled in from reference TRBV2 and TRBJ2-1): EPEVTQTPSHQVTQMGQEVILRCVPISNHLYFYWYRQILGQKVEFLVSFYNNEISEKSEIFDDQFSVERPDGSNFTLKIRSTKLEDSAMYFCASRPGPPNEQFFGPGTRLTVL.

Points on this clonotype: The conserved final phenylalanine or tryptophan is absent from the CDR3, which likely points to a read error. The V gene is TRBV27, the J gene TRBJ1-6; 9 bases are shared with TRBD1. Germline CDR1 MNHEY, CDR2 SMNVEV (reference sequence). V was clipped by 3 bases and J by 7 bases; unmatched bases: 1. The CDR3 extends over 14 amino acids. The CDR3 DNA reads TGTGCCAGCAGTTTTGACAGGGGGAATTCACCCCTCCACATT. Translating gives CASSFDRGNSPLHI.

The chain couples TRBV27 to TRBJ2-3; D remains ambiguous. The germline V gene encodes CDR1 MNHEY and CDR2 SMNVEV (reference sequence). Trimming removed 0 bases from V and 0 bases from J, with 7 bases in between. CDR3 length: 15 amino acids. The CDR3 coding sequence is TGTGCCAGCAGTTTATCAAGAGTGAGCACAGATACGCAGTATTTT. It is translated as CASSLSRVSTDTQYF.

This clonotype appeared a few times. This chain joins TRBV4-2 and TRBJ1-2; no firm D call. The V end lost 0 bases, the J end lost 1 base, and 6 bases lay between the germline ends. This CDR3 has 14 residues. CDR1 and CDR2 from the germline V gene are LGHNA and YNFKEQ. CDR3 sequence (DNA): TGTGCCAGCAGCCAAGAACAGTTTAACTATGGCTACACCTTC. Encoded protein: CASSQEQFNYGYTF.

Comments on this clonotype: A read error is possible here, since a much larger clone lies one base away. The J gene is TRBJ2-3, the V gene TRBV7-3; the D gene is possibly TRBD1 (6 bases). The CDR3 loop spans 15 amino acids. Per germline, CDR1 SGHTA and CDR2 FQGTGA. For the CDR3, the DNA is TGTGTCAGCAGCTACTCTGGGGGCGGGTCAGATACGCAGTATTTT. Residues: CVSSYSGGGSDTQYF.

This clonotype appeared a few times. V usage is TRBV2 and J usage is TRBJ2-3, with TRBD1 matching 7 bases. CDR1 is SNHLY, CDR2 FYNNEI, per germline. V lost 8 bases to trimming and J lost 1 base; unmatched junction nucleotides: 9. The CDR3 sequence is 15 residues long. The CDR3 sequence is CASPTGIFGTDTQYF. The CDR3 nucleotides read TGTGCCAGCCCGACAGGGATTTTTGGCACAGATACGCAGTATTTT.

Regarding this clonotype: An end of the junction differs from the germline gene, which may be a read error. The genes are TRBV28 and TRBJ2-7; no clear D gene. Looked up from germline, CDR1 is MDHEN and CDR2 is SYDVKM. The CDR3 covers 13 residues. For the CDR3, the DNA is TGTTCCAGCATGGGCACAGTCTCCTACGAGCAGTACTTC. Encoded protein: CSSMGTVSYEQYF.